This record looks at one T cell receptor (beta chain) sequence and its context. Its cognate antigen is unknown. The germline V gene encodes CDR1 MNHEY and CDR2 SVGAGI. V dropped 2 bases and J dropped 6; count of bases not matched to a gene: 6. This CDR3 is built from 16 residues. This record belongs to a study of shared clonotypes between healthy human individuals. Overall study findings and caveats: Donor scarcity curtailed the genetic and exposure-history diversity represented herein.

Assay used: immunoSEQ multiplex PCR; TCRdb lists only in-frame clones, some missing. The repertoire holds fewer than 850,000 clones, with around 91% as singletons. The source of this sequence is a man between 18 and 35 years old in good health. Some clones in this sample may be carry-over from other donors' samples. The sequencing sample was made of memory CD8+ T cells from PBMCs. The subset denotes: CD45RO+ cells pooled with CCR7-negative TemRA cells. The chain recombines TRBV6-5 with TRBJ2-1; 11 bases are a match to TRBD2. CDR3 in amino acids: CASSYRTGLAVNEQFF. In DNA, the CDR3 is TGTGCCAGCAGTTACCGGACGGGACTAGCGGTCAATGAGCAGTTCTTC.